Following are 11 T cell receptor beta chains from one sample sequenced in a study of T cell responses to AZD1222 COVID-19 vaccine. Data came from immunoSEQ multiplex PCR; TCRdb stores just in-frame clones and leaves some out. The sample comprises some 170,000 clones, over 85% of which are singletons, and 2.6% rests with the top ten. The input for sequencing was peripheral blood, taken on day 0 of AZD1222 vaccination. The receptors were sampled from an adult in good health.

The chain employs TRBV19 and TRBJ1-3; 9 bases align to TRBD1. Germline loops: CDR1 LNHDA, CDR2 SQIVND (reference sequence). The CDR3 has 16 amino acids. J lost 3 bases, V lost 5 bases, and 8 bases had no gene match. CDR3 sequence reads: CASSPGTGLSGNTIYF. The CDR3 DNA follows: TGTGCCAGTAGTCCCGGGACAGGGTTAAGTGGAAACACCATATATTTT.

This chain connects TRBV15 to TRBJ2-7; no clear D. V gave up 3 bases and J gave up 0 bases, with 6 bases separating them. The length of the CDR3 is 13 residues. CDR1 is LNHNV, CDR2 YYDKDF, per germline (reference sequence). The DNA of the CDR3 is TGTGCCACCAGCAGCACTAACTCCTACGAGCAGTACTTC. It specifies CATSSTNSYEQYF.

Points on this clone: In the same sample, other DNA sequences code for this CDR3. The rearrangement links TRBV12-3 or TRBV12-4 to TRBJ2-7; 8 nucleotides agree with TRBD2. The trim removed 5 bases at V and 0 bases at J, leaving 0 bases unmatched. The CDR3 is 13 residues long. CDR3 in amino acids: CASSSGSSYEQYF. CDR3 coding DNA: TGTGCCAGCAGTAGCGGGAGCTCCTACGAGCAGTACTTC.

V gene TRBV24-1 combines with J gene TRBJ2-4; D is ambiguous. Trimming left V 1 base short and J 9 bases short, with 6 bases between. This CDR3 spans 12 amino acids. Germline V lookup: CDR1 KGHDR, CDR2 SFDVKD. The CDR3 coding sequence is TGTGCCACCAGTGATTTTTCGAGCATTCAGTACTTC. Protein sequence: CATSDFSSIQYF.

This chain's CDR3 is CASSPLTSGSNEQYF. The CDR3 nucleotides read TGTGCCAGCAGTCCCTTGACTAGCGGGAGTAACGAGCAGTACTTC. The gene calls are TRBV27 and TRBJ2-7; 12 bases match TRBD2. V lost 5 bases to trimming and J lost 5 bases; unmatched junction nucleotides: 7. Germline V CDR1 and CDR2: MNHEY, SMNVEV (reference sequence). This CDR3 has 15 amino acids.

J is TRBJ2-7 and V is TRBV12-5; D uncertain. The CDR3 spans 18 residues. Trimming removed 0 bases at V and 2 bases at J, with 20 bases between. Germline lookup yields CDR1 LGHNT and CDR2 FRNRAP. This chain's CDR3 is CASGLVLGTRTSPYEQYF. The CDR3 nucleotides read TGTGCTAGTGGTTTGGTACTGGGAACACGCACGAGCCCCTACGAGCAGTACTTC.

CDR3 in DNA: TGTGCCAGCAGTGAGGGACAGGGGCTTGGTTCACCCCTCCACTTT. It encodes CASSEGQGLGSPLHF. The rearrangement links TRBV25-1 to TRBJ1-6, with 10 bases matching TRBD1. Unmatched junction bases numbered 5, after V lost 3 bases and J lost 9 bases. This CDR3 spans 15 amino acids. Per the germline V gene, CDR1 is MGHDK and CDR2 is SYGVNS.

This clone appeared once. The chain employs TRBV29-1 and TRBJ1-1; D not resolved. Trimming took off 6 bases at V and 0 bases at J, with 17 bases between the two ends. Germline V gene data show CDR1 as SQVTM and CDR2 as ANQGSEA. This CDR3 comprises 15 residues. CDR3 in DNA: TGCAGCGTGGACGGGCCAGGAGAATTGAACACTGAAGCTTTCTTT. Translated: CSVDGPGELNTEAFF. Combining the CDR3 with reference TRBV29-1 and TRBJ1-1 gives the whole variable domain SAVISQKPSRDICQRGTSLTIQCQVDSQVTMMFWYRQQPGQSLTLIATANQGSEATYESGFVIDKFPISRPNLTFSTLTVSNMSPEDSSIYLCSVDGPGELNTEAFFGQGTRLTVV.

The chain carries TRBV5-1 and TRBJ2-1, with TRBD2 matching 11 bases. The CDR3 contains 16 residues. The V gene end was trimmed by 0 bases and the J gene end by 2 bases; junction bases not matched to a gene: 1. Germline V gene lookup returns CDR1 SGHRS and CDR2 YFSETQ. CDR3 in amino acids: CASSLASGRTYNEQFF. CDR3 nucleotide sequence: TGCGCCAGCAGCTTGGCTAGCGGGAGGACCTACAATGAGCAGTTCTTC. The full variable domain, in which reference TRBV5-1 and TRBJ2-1 provide the parts outside the CDR3, is KAGVTQTPRYLIKTRGQQVTLSCSPISGHRSVSWYQQTPGQGLQFLFEYFSETQRNKGNFPGRFSGRQFSNSRSEMNVSTLELGDSALYLCASSLASGRTYNEQFFGPGTRLTVL.

This chain joins TRBV5-5 and TRBJ2-3; no definite D call. The germline V gene has CDR1 SGHKS and CDR2 YYEKEE (reference sequence). Trimming removed 4 bases at V and 0 bases at J, with 18 bases between. This CDR3 spans 17 amino acids. The CDR3 region has the DNA TGTGCCAGCAGCCAAGGGCTTTGGGCGCAAAGCACAGATACGCAGTATTTT. It specifies CASSQGLWAQSTDTQYF.

The gene calls are TRBV15 and TRBJ2-2; D is unresolved. The germline V gene encodes CDR1 LNHNV and CDR2 YYDKDF (reference sequence). Trimming cost V 4 bases and J 4 bases, with 4 bases left between them. The CDR3 has 12 residues. This CDR3 is CATSTGTGELFF. The DNA of the CDR3 is TGTGCCACCAGCACCGGCACCGGGGAGCTGTTTTTT. The full variable domain, completed using reference TRBV15 and TRBJ2-2, is DAMVIQNPRYQVTQFGKPVTLSCSQTLNHNVMYWYQQKSSQAPKLLFHYYDKDFNNEADTPDNFQSRRPNTSFCFLDIRSPGLGDTAMYLCATSTGTGELFFGEGSRLTVL.